This TCR beta chain was identified during a study of T cells after yellow fever vaccination. Study in general: Each low-cell-number fraction was prepared by means of SMART-Seq v4 Ultra Low Input.

With 1 base removed from V and 7 bases from J, the gap between germline ends came to 6 bases. Germline CDR1 and CDR2: SGHRS and YFSETQ. CDR3 length: 12 amino acids. The 5'RACE template-switching step produced TCR cDNA and added a universal primer site and UMIs. One entry per CDR3 protein results from TCRdb running MiXCR on the 5' RACE reads. The table includes about 340,000 distinct CDR3 sequences, around 4.1% detected once. Study outcomes and limitations: Some clonotypes, a small share, were shared between CD4 and CD8 compartments. Although the secondary response was weaker, it peaked faster, at day 5 versus 15.

There are a few counts of this clonotype. The antigen remains undetermined. This clonotype originated in a man younger than 35 who received the YFV17D yellow fever vaccine. The chain combines TRBV5-1 with TRBJ1-5, with D uncertain. Source: PBMCs, taken 5 days after the yellow fever booster vaccination. CDR3 sequence (DNA): TGCGCCAGCAGCTTGCTAATCCAGCCCCAGCATTTT. Protein sequence: CASSLLIQPQHF.